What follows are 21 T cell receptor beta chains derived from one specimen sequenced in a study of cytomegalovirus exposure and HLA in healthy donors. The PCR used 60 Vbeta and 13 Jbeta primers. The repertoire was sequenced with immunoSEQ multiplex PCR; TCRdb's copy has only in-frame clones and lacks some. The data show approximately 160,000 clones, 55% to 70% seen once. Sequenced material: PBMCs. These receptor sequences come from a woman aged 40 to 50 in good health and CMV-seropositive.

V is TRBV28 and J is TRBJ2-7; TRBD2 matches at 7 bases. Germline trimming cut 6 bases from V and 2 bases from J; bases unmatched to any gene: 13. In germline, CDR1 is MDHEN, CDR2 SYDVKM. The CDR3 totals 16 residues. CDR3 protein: CASSSGGGWGPYEQYF. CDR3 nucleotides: TGTGCCAGCAGCTCTGGGGGAGGGTGGGGCCCCTACGAGCAGTACTTC.

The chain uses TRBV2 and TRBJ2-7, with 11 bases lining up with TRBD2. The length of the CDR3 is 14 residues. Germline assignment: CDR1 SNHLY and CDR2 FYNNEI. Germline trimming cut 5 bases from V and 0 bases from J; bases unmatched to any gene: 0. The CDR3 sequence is CASSTSGGSYEQYF. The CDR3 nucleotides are TGTGCCAGCAGTACTAGCGGGGGCTCCTACGAGCAGTACTTC.

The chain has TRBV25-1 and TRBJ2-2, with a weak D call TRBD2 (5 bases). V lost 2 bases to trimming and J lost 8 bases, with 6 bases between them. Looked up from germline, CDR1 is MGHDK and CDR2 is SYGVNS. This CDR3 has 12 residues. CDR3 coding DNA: TGTGCCAGCAGTGAAGGAGGTGGGGAGCTGTTTTTT. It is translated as CASSEGGGELFF.

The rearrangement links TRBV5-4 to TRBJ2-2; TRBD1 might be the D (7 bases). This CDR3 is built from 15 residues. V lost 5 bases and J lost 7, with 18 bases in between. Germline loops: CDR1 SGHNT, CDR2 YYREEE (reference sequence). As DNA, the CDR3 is TGTGCCAGCAGGGAAACATCAGGGGGGAACGGGGAGCTGTTTTTT. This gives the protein CASRETSGGNGELFF.

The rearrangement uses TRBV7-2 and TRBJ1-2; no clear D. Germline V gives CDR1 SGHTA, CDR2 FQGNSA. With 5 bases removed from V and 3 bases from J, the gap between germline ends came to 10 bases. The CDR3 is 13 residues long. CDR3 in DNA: TGTGCCAGCAGCCCCCAGGAAGACTATGGCTACACCTTC. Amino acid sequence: CASSPQEDYGYTF.

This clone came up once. CDR3 bases: TGCGCCAGCAGCCAAGACCACAGGGTAGACGGAGATACGCAGTATTTT. This gives the protein CASSQDHRVDGDTQYF. This chain uses TRBV4-3 with TRBJ2-3; a weak D match, TRBD1 (6 bases). CDR1 LGHNA and CDR2 YSLEER come from the germline V gene. This CDR3 region has 16 residues. Trimming shortened V by 0 bases and J by 5 bases, and 15 bases separated the two germline ends.

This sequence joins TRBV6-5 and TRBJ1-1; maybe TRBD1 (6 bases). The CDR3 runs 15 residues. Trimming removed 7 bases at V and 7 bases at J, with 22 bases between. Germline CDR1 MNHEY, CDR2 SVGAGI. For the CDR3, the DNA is TGTGCCAGCAAACCCAACAACCCCGGACAGCTTGAAGCTTTCTTT. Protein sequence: CASKPNNPGQLEAFF.

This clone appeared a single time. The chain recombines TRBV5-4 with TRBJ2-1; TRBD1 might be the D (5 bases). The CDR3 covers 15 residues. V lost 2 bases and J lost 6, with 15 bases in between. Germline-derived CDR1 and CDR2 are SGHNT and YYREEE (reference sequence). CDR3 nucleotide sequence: TGTGCCAGCAGCTTTCAGGGTCCGTCGAGCAATGAGCAGTTCTTC. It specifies CASSFQGPSSNEQFF.

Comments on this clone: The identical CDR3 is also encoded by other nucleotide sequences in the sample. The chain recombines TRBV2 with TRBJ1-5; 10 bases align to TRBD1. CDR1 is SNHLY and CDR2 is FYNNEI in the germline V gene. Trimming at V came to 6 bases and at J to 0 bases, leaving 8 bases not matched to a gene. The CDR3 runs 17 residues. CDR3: CASRGDRGKNSNQPQHF. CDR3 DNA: TGTGCCAGCAGAGGGGACAGGGGAAAAAATAGCAATCAGCCCCAGCATTTT.

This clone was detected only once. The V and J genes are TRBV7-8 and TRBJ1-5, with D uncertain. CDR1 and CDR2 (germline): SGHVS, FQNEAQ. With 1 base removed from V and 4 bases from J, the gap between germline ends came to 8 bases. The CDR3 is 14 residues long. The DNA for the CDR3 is TGTGCCAGCAGCTTAGGACTCGAAAATCAGCCCCAGCATTTT. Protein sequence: CASSLGLENQPQHF. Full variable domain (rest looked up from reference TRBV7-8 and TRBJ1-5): GAGVSQSPRYKVAKRGQDVALRCDPISGHVSLFWYQQALGQGPEFLTYFQNEAQLDKSGLPSDRFFAERPEGSVSTLKIQRTQQEDSAVYLCASSLGLENQPQHFGDGTRLSIL.

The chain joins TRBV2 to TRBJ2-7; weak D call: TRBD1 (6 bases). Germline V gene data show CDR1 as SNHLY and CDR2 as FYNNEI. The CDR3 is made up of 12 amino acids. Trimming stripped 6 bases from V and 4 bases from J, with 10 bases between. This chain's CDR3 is CASSTRGYEQYF. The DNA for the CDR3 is TGTGCCAGCAGCACTAGGGGGTACGAGCAGTACTTC.

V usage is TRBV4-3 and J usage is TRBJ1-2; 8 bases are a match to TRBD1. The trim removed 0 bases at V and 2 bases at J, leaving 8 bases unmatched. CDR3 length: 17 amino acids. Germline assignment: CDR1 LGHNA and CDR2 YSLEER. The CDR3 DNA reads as TGCGCCAGCAGCCAAGATCTGGGACAGGCGCGGAACTATGGCTACACCTTC. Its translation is CASSQDLGQARNYGYTF.

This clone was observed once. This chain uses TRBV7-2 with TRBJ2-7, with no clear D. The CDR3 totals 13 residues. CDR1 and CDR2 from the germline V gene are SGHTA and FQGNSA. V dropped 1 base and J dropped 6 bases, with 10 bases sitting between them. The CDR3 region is CASSLESGSEQYF. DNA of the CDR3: TGTGCCAGCAGCTTAGAATCCGGGTCCGAGCAGTACTTC.

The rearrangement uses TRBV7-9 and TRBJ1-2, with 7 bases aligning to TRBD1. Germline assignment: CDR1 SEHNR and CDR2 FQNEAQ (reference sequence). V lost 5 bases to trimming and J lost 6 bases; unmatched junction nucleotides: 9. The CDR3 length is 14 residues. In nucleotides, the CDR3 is TGTGCCAGCAGCCTACTCGCACAGGGGAATGGCTACACCTTC. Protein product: CASSLLAQGNGYTF.

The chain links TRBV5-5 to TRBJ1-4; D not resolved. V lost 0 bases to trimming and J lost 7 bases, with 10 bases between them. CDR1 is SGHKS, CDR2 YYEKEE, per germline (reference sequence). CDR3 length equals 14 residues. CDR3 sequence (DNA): TGTGCCAGCAGCTTGGACGGTTCAAGTGAAAAACTGTTTTTT. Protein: CASSLDGSSEKLFF.

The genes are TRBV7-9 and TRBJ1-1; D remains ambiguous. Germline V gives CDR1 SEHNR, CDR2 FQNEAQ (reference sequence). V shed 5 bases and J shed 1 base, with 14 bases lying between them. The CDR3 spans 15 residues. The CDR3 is CASSDRPEANTEAFF. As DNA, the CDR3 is TGTGCCAGCAGCGACCGACCAGAGGCGAACACTGAAGCTTTCTTT.

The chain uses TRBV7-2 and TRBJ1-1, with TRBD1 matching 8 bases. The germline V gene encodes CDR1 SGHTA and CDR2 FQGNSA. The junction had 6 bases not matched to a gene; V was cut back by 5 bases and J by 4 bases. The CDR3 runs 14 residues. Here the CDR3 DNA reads TGTGCCAGCAGCGTCCAGGGGGCGCGCACTGAAGCTTTCTTT. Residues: CASSVQGARTEAFF.

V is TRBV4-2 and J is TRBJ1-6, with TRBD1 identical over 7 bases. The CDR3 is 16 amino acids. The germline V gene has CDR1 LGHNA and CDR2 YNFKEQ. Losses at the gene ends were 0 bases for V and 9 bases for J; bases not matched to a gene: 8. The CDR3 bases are TGTGCCAGCAGCCAAGAAGTCCAGGGGGAAGGTTCACCCCTCCACTTT. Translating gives CASSQEVQGEGSPLHF.

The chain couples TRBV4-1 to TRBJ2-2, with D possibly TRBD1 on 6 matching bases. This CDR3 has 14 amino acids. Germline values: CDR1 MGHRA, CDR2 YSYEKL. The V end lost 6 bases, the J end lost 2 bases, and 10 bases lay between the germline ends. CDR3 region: CASSSGTNTGELFF. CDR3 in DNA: TGCGCCAGCAGTTCCGGGACAAACACCGGGGAGCTGTTTTTT.

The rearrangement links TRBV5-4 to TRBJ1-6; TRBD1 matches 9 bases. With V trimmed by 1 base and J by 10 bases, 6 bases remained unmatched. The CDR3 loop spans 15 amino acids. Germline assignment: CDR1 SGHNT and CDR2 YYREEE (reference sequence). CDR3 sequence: CASSLSGQGWSPLHF. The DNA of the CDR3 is TGTGCCAGCAGCTTGTCGGGACAGGGATGGTCACCCCTCCACTTT.

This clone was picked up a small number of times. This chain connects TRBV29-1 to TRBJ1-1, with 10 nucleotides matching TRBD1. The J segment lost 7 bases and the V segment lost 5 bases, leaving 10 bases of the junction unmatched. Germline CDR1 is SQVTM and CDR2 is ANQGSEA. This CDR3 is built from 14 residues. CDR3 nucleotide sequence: TGCAGCGTTCGGACAGGGGGAGATCGTATTGAAGCTTTCTTT. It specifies CSVRTGGDRIEAFF.